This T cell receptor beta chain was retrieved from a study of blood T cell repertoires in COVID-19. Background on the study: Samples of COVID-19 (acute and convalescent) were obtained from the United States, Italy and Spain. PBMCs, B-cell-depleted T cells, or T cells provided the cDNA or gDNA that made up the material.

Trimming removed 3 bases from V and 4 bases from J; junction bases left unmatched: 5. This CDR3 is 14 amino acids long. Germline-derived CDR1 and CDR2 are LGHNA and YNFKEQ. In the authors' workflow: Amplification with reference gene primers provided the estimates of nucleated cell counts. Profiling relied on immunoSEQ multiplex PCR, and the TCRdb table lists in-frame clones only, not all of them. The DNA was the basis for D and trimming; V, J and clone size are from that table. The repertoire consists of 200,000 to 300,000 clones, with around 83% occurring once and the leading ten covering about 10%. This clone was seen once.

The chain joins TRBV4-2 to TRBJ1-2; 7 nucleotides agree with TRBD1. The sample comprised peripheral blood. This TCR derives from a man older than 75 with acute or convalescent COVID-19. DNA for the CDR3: TGTGCCAGCAGCCATGAACAGGGGACCTATGGCTACACCTTC. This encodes CASSHEQGTYGYTF.